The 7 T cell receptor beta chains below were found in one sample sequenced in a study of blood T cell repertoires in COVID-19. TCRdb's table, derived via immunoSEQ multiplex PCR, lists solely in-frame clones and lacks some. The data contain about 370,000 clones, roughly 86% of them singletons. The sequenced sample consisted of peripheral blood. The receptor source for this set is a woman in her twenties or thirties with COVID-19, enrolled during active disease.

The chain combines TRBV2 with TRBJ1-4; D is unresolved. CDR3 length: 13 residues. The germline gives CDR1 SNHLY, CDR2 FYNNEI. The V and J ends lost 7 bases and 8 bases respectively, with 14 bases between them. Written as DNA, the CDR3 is TGTGCCAGCACGAGGGTTGCGGGGGAAAAACTGTTTTTT. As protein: CASTRVAGEKLFF.

The CDR3 DNA reads as TGTGCCAGCAGTTTATCCCAGGGTCAGGGGAATCAGCCCCAGCATTTT. Translated, it gives CASSLSQGQGNQPQHF. The V and J genes are TRBV28 and TRBJ1-5; maybe TRBD1 (6 bases). V was shortened by 1 base and J by 4 bases, with 14 bases between the two germline ends. The germline CDR1 and CDR2 sequences are MDHEN and SYDVKM. There are 16 residues in the CDR3.

The CDR3 reads CAWSVLQGYGYTF. CDR3 coding DNA: TGTGCCTGGAGTGTACTCCAGGGCTATGGCTACACCTTC. V gene TRBV30 combines with J gene TRBJ1-2; maybe TRBD1 (5 bases). The CDR3 runs to 13 residues. The germline V gene encodes CDR1 GTSNPN and CDR2 SVGIG (reference sequence). The V and J ends lost 0 bases and 4 bases respectively, with 9 bases between them.

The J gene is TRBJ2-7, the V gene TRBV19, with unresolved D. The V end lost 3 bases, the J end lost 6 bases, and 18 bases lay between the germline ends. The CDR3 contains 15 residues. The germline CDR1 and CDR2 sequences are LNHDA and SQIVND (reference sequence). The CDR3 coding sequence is TGTGCCAGTAGTATTATGTTACCCCCACTCGCCGAGCAGTACTTC. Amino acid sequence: CASSIMLPPLAEQYF.

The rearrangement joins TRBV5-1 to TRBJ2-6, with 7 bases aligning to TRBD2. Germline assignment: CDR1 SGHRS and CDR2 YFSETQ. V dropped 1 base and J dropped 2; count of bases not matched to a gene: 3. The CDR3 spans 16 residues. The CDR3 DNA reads TGCGCCAGCAGCTTGAATGCGGGAGCTGGGGCCAACGTCCTGACTTTC. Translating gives CASSLNAGAGANVLTF.

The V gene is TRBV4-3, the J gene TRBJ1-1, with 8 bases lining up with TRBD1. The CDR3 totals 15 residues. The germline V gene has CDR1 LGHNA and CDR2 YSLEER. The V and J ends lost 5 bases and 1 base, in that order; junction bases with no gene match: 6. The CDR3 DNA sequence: TGCGCCAGCAGCGGGAGACAGGGGACGAACACTGAAGCTTTCTTT. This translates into CASSGRQGTNTEAFF.

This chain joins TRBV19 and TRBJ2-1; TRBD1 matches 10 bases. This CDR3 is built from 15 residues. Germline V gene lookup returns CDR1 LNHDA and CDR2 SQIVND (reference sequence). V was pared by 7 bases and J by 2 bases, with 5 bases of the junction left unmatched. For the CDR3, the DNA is TGTGCCAGTACCGGACAGGGGGAGACCTACAATGAGCAGTTCTTC. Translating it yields CASTGQGETYNEQFF.